This entry lists 5 T cell receptor beta chains sequenced from one sample in a study of blood T cell repertoires in COVID-19. The method was immunoSEQ multiplex PCR; TCRdb's version includes in-frame clones alone and lacks a portion of them. Among hundreds of thousands of clones listed, approximately 86% were seen once. Sequences were obtained from peripheral blood. All receptors come from a woman between 70 and 85 years old with COVID-19, enrolled during active disease.

The rearrangement joins TRBV11-3 to TRBJ2-7; D is unclear. The germline V and J ends were trimmed by 5 bases and 1 base, with 15 bases remaining between them. Germline V gene lookup returns CDR1 SGHNT and CDR2 YENEEA. The CDR3 extends over 15 amino acids. CDR3: CASSLYGTESYEQYF. Here the CDR3 DNA reads TGTGCCAGCAGCCTATATGGAACAGAGTCCTACGAGCAGTACTTC. The full variable domain, rest sourced from reference TRBV11-3 and TRBJ2-7, is EAGVVQSPRYKIIEKKQPVAFWCNPISGHNTLYWYLQNLGQGPELLIRYENEEAVDDSQLPKDRFSAERLKGVDSTLKIQPAELGDSAVYLCASSLYGTESYEQYFGPGTRLTVT.

V gene TRBV3-1 (or the pseudogene TRBV3-2) combines with J gene TRBJ1-6; no clear D gene. The CDR3 is 15 residues long. V was cut by 0 bases and J by 0 bases, with 3 bases left in between. In germline, CDR1 is LGHDT, CDR2 YNNKEL (reference sequence). CDR3 DNA: TGTGCCAGCAGCCAAGAGAGCTCCTATAATTCACCCCTCCACTTT. Translated: CASSQESSYNSPLHF.

This sequence joins TRBV30 and TRBJ1-6, with D possibly matching TRBD1 (5 bases). Germline V gene sequence: CDR1 GTSNPN, CDR2 SVGIG (reference sequence). The germline V and J ends were trimmed by 7 bases and 3 bases, with 13 bases remaining between them. The CDR3 runs 14 residues. The CDR3 region is CASYGGYYNSPLHF. The CDR3, as DNA: TGTGCCTCCTACGGGGGGTACTATAATTCACCCCTCCACTTT. The entire variable domain, with the rest obtained from reference TRBV30 and TRBJ1-6, is as follows: SQTIHQWPATLVQPVGSPLSLECTVEGTSNPNLYWYRQAAGRGLQLLFYSVGIGQISSEVPQNLSASRPQDRQFILSSKKLLLSDSGFYLCASYGGYYNSPLHFGNGTRLTVT.

V is TRBV19 and J is TRBJ2-6; 8 nucleotides agree with TRBD1. The germline gives CDR1 LNHDA, CDR2 SQIVND (reference sequence). The CDR3 covers 15 residues. V was clipped by 6 bases and J by 3 bases; unmatched bases: 4. The CDR3 DNA follows: TGTGCCAGTAGGCGACAGGGGTTTGGGGCCAACGTCCTGACTTTC. Its protein is CASRRQGFGANVLTF.

The DNA for the CDR3 is TGTGCCAGCAGTTTCCGACAGGGGGCGGGTGAAGCTTTCTTT. This translates into CASSFRQGAGEAFF. The chain combines TRBV28 with TRBJ1-1; TRBD1 matches at 10 bases. The length of the CDR3 is 14 residues. Trimming removed 3 bases from V and 7 bases from J; junction bases left unmatched: 5. Germline V gene lookup returns CDR1 MDHEN and CDR2 SYDVKM.